The clone carrying this T cell receptor (beta chain) was counted many times. No antigen is known for it. TCRdb processed the RACE reads anew with MiXCR; each CDR3 protein has one entry. The table includes over 300,000 distinct CDR3 sequences, less than 6.5% detected once. Time point described: pre-sensitization, week 0. Treatment specified: therapeutic diphenylcyclopropenone sensitization with weekly scalp DPC. Alopecia patients deemed DPC-suitable, aged 18 to 70, excluding pregnancy. This sample was taken from a study of human T cells and chemical hapten exposure. As for the study in general: TCR yield per sample varied, mainly due to pooled library volumes.

General study findings and limits: TCRs at high frequency, those above 1 in 1000, did not change with DPC sensitization.

V was shortened by 1 base and J by 2 bases, with 9 bases between the two germline ends. CDR3 length: 14 amino acids. CDR1 and CDR2 (germline): LGHNA, YSLEER. This chain joins TRBV4-3 and TRBJ2-7; TRBD1 is a possible D gene (5 bases). Sequences were derived from whole blood, sampled in connection with sensitization to the hapten diphenylcyclopropenone (DPC). This TCR came from a woman aged 45-65 years with alopecia areata. Some clones in this sample may be carry-over from other donors' samples. CDR3: CASSQATATYEQYF. CDR3 in DNA: TGCGCCAGCAGCCAAGCGACAGCCACCTACGAGCAGTACTTC.